This entry lists 2 T cell receptor beta chains sequenced from one sample in a study of blood T cell repertoires in COVID-19 (dated by TCRdb to 2020 to 2021). Libraries were prepared through the immunoSEQ multiplex PCR assay. Sourced from immuneACCESS, this table was stored by TCRdb with only in-frame sequences that have V and J called. A share of the clones is absent; for the studies checked, an unresolved V gene accounts for under half, and the remainder has no known explanation. The sample records hundreds of thousands of clones, 75% to 85% of which are singletons. Jointly, the top ten make up 4.3% of the sample. The sample comprised PBMCs or T cells enriched from blood (not recorded which). All receptors come from a man aged 25-45 years with acute COVID-19.

The V and J genes are TRBV5-5 and TRBJ1-1; D not certain. Germline CDR1 SGHKS, CDR2 YYEKEE (reference sequence). Trimming shortened V by 0 bases and J by 8 bases, and 14 bases separated the two germline ends. This CDR3 is 14 amino acids long. DNA for the CDR3: TGTGCCAGCAGCTTGGATTTGGGAGCGAGGGAAGCTTTCTTT. Protein sequence: CASSLDLGAREAFF.

J is TRBJ2-7 and V is TRBV6-5; 8 nucleotides match TRBD1. The germline V gene encodes CDR1 MNHEY and CDR2 SVGAGI. The CDR3 loop spans 14 amino acids. The trim removed 7 bases at V and 6 bases at J, leaving 11 bases unmatched. The CDR3, as DNA: TGTGCCAGCATTAACGACAGGGGTCTAGGCGAGCAGTACTTC. Residues: CASINDRGLGEQYF.